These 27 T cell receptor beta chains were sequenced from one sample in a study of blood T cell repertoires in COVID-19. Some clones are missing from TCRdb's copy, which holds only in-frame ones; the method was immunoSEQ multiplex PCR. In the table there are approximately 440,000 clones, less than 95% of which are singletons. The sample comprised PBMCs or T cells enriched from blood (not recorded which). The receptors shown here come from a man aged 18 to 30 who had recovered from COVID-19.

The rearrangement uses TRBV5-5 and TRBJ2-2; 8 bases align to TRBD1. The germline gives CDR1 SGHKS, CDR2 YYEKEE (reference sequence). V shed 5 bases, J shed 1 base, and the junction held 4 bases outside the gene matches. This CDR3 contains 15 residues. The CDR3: CASSHGQGNTGELFF. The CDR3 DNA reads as TGTGCCAGCAGTCACGGACAGGGGAACACCGGGGAGCTGTTTTTT.

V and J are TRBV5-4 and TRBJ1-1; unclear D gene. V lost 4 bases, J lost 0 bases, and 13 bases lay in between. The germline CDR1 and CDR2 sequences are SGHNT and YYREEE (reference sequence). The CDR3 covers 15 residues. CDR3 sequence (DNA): TGTGCCAGCAGCCCCCCCGGGAACATGAACACTGAAGCTTTCTTT. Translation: CASSPPGNMNTEAFF. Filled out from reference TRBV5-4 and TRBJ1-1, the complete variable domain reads ETGVTQSPTHLIKTRGQQVTLRCSSQSGHNTVSWYQQALGQGPQFIFQYYREEENGRGNFPPRFSGLQFPNYSSELNVNALELDDSALYLCASSPPGNMNTEAFFGQGTRLTVV.

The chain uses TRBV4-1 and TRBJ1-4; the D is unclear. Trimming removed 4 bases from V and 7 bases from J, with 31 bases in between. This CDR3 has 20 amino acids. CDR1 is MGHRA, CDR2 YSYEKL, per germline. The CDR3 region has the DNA TGCGCCAGCAGCCCCCCCACCCGGGGTTTCAAATCTGCGACGAGTGAAAAACTGTTTTTT. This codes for CASSPPTRGFKSATSEKLFF.

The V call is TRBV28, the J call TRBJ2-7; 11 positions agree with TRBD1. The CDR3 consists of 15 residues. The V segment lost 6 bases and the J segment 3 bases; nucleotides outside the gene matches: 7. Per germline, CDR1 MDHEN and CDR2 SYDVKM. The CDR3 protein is CASSRPGQGVYEQYF. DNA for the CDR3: TGTGCCAGCAGCCGACCGGGACAGGGGGTCTACGAGCAGTACTTC.

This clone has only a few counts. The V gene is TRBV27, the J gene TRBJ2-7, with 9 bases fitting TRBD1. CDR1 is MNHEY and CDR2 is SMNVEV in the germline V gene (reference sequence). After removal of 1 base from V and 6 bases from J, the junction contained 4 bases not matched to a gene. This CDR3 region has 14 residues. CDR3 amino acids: CASSLFGQGFEQYF. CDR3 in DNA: TGTGCCAGCAGTTTATTCGGACAGGGGTTCGAGCAGTACTTC.

The CDR3: CASSQVENRGNEQFF. The CDR3 nucleotides are TGTGCCAGCAGCCAAGTGGAAAACCGGGGCAATGAGCAGTTCTTC. The J gene is TRBJ2-1, the V gene TRBV4-2; TRBD2 is a possible D gene (5 bases). This CDR3 has 15 residues. The germline V gene has CDR1 LGHNA and CDR2 YNFKEQ. V was shortened by 1 base and J by 6 bases, with 13 bases between the two germline ends.

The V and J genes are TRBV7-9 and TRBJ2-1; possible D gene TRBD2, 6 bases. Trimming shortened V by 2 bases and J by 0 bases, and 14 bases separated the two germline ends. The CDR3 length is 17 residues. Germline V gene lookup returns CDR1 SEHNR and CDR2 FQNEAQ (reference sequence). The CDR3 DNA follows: TGTGCCAGCAGCTTAAGGTCGGCGGGGAGCTCCTACAATGAGCAGTTCTTC. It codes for CASSLRSAGSSYNEQFF.

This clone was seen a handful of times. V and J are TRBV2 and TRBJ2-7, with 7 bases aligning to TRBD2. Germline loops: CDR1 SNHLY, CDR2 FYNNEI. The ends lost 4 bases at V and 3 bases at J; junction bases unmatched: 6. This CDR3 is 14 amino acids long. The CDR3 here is CASSVTSANYEQYF. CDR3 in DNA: TGTGCCAGCAGTGTCACTAGCGCAAACTACGAGCAGTACTTC.

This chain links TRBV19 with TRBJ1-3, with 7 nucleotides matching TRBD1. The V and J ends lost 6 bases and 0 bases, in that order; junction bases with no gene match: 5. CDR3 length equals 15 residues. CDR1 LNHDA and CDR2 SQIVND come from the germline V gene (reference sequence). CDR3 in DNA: TGTGCCAGTAGGATACAGGGGAACTCTGGAAACACCATATATTTT. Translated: CASRIQGNSGNTIYF.

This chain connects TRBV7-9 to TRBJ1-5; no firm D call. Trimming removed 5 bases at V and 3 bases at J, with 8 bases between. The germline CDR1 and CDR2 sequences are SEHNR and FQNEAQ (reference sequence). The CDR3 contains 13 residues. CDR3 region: CASSPGSNQPQHF. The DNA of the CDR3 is TGTGCCAGCAGCCCCGGTTCCAATCAGCCCCAGCATTTT.

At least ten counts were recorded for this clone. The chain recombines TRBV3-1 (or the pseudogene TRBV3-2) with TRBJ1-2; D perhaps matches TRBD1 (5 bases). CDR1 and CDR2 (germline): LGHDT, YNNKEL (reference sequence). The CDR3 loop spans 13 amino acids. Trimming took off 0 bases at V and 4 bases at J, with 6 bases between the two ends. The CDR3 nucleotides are TGTGCCAGCAGCCAAGAAGGGGCCTATGGCTACACCTTC. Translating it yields CASSQEGAYGYTF.

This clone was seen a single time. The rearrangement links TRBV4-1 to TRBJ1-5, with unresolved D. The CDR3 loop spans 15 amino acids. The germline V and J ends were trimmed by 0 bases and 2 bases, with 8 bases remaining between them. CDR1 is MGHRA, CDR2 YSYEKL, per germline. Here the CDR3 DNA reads TGCGCCAGCAGCCAAGACCTCTCAGGCAATCAGCCCCAGCATTTT. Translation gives CASSQDLSGNQPQHF.

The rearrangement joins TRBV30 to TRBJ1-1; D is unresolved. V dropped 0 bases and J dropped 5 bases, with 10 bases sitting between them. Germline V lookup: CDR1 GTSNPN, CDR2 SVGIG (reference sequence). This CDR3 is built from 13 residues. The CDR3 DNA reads TGTGCCTGGAGTGTCGTTCGAGGGACTGAAGCTTTCTTT. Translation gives CAWSVVRGTEAFF.

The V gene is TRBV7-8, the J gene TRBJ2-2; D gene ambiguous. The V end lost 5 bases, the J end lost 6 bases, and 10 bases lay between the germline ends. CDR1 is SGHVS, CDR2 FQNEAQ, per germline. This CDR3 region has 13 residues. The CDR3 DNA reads TGTGCCAGCAGCCTAAACACCCCCGGGGAGCTGTTTTTT. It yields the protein CASSLNTPGELFF.

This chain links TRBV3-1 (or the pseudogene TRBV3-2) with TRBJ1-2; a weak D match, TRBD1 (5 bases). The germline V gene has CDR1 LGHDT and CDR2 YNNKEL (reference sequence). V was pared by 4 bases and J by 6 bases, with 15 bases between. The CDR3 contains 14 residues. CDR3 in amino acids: CASSLRGGADGYTF. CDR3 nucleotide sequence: TGTGCCAGCAGCCTAAGGGGCGGAGCTGATGGCTACACCTTC.

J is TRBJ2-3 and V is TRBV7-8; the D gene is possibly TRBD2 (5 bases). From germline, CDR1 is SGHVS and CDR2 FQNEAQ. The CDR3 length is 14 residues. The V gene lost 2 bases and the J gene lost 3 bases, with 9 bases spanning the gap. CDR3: CASSLFGVTDTQYF. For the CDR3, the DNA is TGTGCCAGCAGCTTATTCGGGGTTACAGATACGCAGTATTTT.

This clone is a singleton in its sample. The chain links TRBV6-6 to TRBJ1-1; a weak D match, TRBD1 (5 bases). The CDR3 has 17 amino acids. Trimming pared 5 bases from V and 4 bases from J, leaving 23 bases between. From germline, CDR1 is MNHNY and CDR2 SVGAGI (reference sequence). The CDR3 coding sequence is TGTGCCAGCAGTCCGACCCTTAGCGGGGGAGGAGGCACTGAAGCTTTCTTT. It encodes CASSPTLSGGGGTEAFF.

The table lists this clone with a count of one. CDR3 nucleotide sequence: TGTGCCAGCAGCCCCAAAGCGGGGCGCACAGATACGCAGTATTTT. It specifies CASSPKAGRTDTQYF. The rearrangement uses TRBV5-6 and TRBJ2-3; the match to TRBD2 covers 7 bases. Germline CDR1 and CDR2: SGHDT and YYEEEE. Unmatched junction bases numbered 6, after V lost 4 bases and J lost 1 base. CDR3 length: 15 amino acids.

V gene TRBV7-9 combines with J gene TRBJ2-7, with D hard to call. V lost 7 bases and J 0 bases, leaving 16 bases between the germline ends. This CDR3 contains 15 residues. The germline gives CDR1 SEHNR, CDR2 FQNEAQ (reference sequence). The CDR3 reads CASTPIGTYSYEQYF. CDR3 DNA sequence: TGTGCCAGCACTCCCATTGGTACATACTCCTACGAGCAGTACTTC.

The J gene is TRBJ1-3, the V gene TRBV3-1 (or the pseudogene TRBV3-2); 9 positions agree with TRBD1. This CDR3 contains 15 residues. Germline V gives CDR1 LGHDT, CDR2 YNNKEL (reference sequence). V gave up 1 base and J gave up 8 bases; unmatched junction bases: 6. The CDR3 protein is CASSQATGGADTIYF. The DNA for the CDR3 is TGTGCCAGCAGCCAAGCCACAGGGGGCGCAGACACCATATATTTT.

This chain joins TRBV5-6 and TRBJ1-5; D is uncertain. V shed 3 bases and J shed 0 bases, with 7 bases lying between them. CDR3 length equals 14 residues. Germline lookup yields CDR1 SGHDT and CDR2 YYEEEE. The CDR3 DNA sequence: TGTGCCAGCAGCTCACATCTTAGCAATCAGCCCCAGCATTTT. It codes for CASSSHLSNQPQHF.

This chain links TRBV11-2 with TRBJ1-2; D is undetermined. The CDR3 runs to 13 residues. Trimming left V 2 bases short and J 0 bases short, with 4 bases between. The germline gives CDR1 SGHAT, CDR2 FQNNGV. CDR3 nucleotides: TGTGCCAGCAGCTTAAGCTCTAACTATGGCTACACCTTC. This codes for CASSLSSNYGYTF.

The DNA of the CDR3 is TGTGCCAGCACTCCGGCGGTCCCCTACGAGCAGTACTTC. Translation: CASTPAVPYEQYF. This rearrangement joins TRBV28 to TRBJ2-7; D remains unclear. CDR3 size: 13 residues. Germline values: CDR1 MDHEN, CDR2 SYDVKM. Trimming took 7 bases from V and 2 from J, leaving 12 bases between them.

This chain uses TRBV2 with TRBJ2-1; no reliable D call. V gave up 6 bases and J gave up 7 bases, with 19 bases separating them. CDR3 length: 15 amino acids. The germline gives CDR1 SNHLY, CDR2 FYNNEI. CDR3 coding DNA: TGTGCCAGCAGGGCTAGGAGCGAATCACGGAATGAGCAGTTCTTC. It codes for CASRARSESRNEQFF.

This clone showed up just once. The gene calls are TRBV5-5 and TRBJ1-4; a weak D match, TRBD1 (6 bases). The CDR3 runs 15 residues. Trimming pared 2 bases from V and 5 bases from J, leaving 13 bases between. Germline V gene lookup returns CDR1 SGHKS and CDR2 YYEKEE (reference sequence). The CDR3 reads CASSLETGQNEKLFF. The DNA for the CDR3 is TGTGCCAGCAGCTTAGAGACAGGACAGAATGAAAAACTGTTTTTT.

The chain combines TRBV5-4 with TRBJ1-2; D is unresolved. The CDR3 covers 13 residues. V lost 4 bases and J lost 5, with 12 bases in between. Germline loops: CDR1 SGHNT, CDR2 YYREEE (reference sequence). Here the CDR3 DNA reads TGTGCCAGCAGCCACACCAACACGTATGGCTACACCTTC. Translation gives CASSHTNTYGYTF.

Here the CDR3 reads CASSEGTAPTDTQYF. The DNA for the CDR3 is TGCGCCAGCAGTGAAGGGACAGCTCCTACAGATACGCAGTATTTT. The V and J genes are TRBV23-1 and TRBJ2-3; TRBD1 matches 7 bases. TRBV23-1 is recorded as an ORF, its role being uncertain. Trimming at V came to 5 bases and at J to 3 bases, leaving 8 bases not matched to a gene. The length of the CDR3 is 15 residues.